The 28 T cell receptor beta chains given below trace back to one sample, sequenced in a study of CD8 T cells in Susac syndrome. After extraction with the RNeasy kit, about 0.45 to 1 ug of the RNA was reverse transcribed using random hexamers. TCRdb processed the immunoSEQ multiplex PCR reads anew with MiXCR; each CDR3 protein has one entry. The data show over 350,000 distinct CDR3 sequences, approximately 89% seen once. The sequenced sample consisted of CD8+ T cells from PBMCs. The source is a human donor with multiple sclerosis.

V and J are TRBV7-2 and TRBJ1-2, with a possible D match to TRBD1 (6 bases). CDR1 SGHTA and CDR2 FQGNSA come from the germline V gene. V was shortened by 8 bases and J by 4 bases, with 17 bases between the two germline ends. This CDR3 has 14 residues. In DNA, the CDR3 is TGTGCCAGCCCAACCTCGGACAGTTTCTATGGCTACACCTTC. It codes for CASPTSDSFYGYTF.

Only a few counts were recorded for this clonotype. This rearrangement joins TRBV5-4 to TRBJ1-5; 7 bases line up with TRBD1. This CDR3 has 14 amino acids. The J segment lost 7 bases and the V segment lost 6 bases, leaving 10 bases of the junction unmatched. Germline CDR1 reads SGHNT; CDR2 reads YYREEE (reference sequence). The CDR3 nucleotides read TGTGCCAGCACCTTAGGGCAGGGGGGACAGCCCCAGCATTTT. This sequence encodes CASTLGQGGQPQHF.

The CDR3 here is CASSLVRNYGYTF. DNA for the CDR3: TGTGCCAGCAGTTTAGTACGTAACTATGGCTACACCTTC. This chain links TRBV12-3 or TRBV12-4 with TRBJ1-2; D is undetermined. V lost 1 base to trimming and J lost 1 base, with 4 bases between them. CDR3 length: 13 amino acids.

V usage is TRBV6-1 and J usage is TRBJ1-4, with 10 bases matching TRBD1. There are 18 residues in the CDR3. V was pared by 5 bases and J by 4 bases, with 13 bases of the junction left unmatched. Germline CDR1 is MNHNS and CDR2 is SASEGT. CDR3 residues: CASSPDRGRISDNEKLFF. CDR3 in DNA: TGTGCCAGCAGTCCTGACAGGGGGCGTATTTCGGATAATGAAAAACTGTTTTTT.

Remarks on this clonotype: One end of the junction fails to match germline, which may point to a read error. The V and J genes are TRBV5-6 and TRBJ2-5; TRBD1 or TRBD2 may be the D gene (5 bases each). The germline CDR1 and CDR2 sequences are SGHDT and YYEEEE. The CDR3 extends over 17 amino acids. CDR3 region: CASSLAEEGPPEETQHF. In DNA form, the CDR3 reads TGTGCCAGCAGCTTGGCGGAAGAGGGGCCCCCGGAAGAGACCCAGCACTTC.

This chain uses TRBV19 with TRBJ2-3; 8 nucleotides agree with TRBD2. This CDR3 has 17 residues. Trimming at V came to 6 bases and at J to 1 base, leaving 12 bases not matched to a gene. Germline loops: CDR1 LNHDA, CDR2 SQIVND (reference sequence). In DNA form, the CDR3 reads TGTGCCAGTAGACGTCTGTTGGGGCGGGAGGGCACAGATACGCAGTATTTT. It encodes CASRRLLGREGTDTQYF.

J is TRBJ2-1 and V is TRBV11-2; D is unclear. The CDR3 consists of 17 residues. Deletions cut 2 bases from V and 2 bases from J, with 16 bases between. From germline, CDR1 is SGHAT and CDR2 FQNNGV. This CDR3 is CASSLSRSTIPYNEQFF. The CDR3 DNA sequence: TGTGCCAGCAGCTTATCACGGTCTACTATCCCCTACAATGAGCAGTTCTTC.

This CDR3 is CASSQDETSGRGEQYF. DNA of the CDR3: TGTGCCAGCAGCCAAGACGAAACTAGCGGGAGAGGTGAGCAGTACTTC. This chain uses TRBV14 with TRBJ2-7, with 11 bases lining up with TRBD2. CDR3 length: 16 amino acids. Trimming at V came to 0 bases and at J to 7 bases, leaving 8 bases not matched to a gene. CDR1 is SGHDN and CDR2 is FVKESK in the germline V gene.

The chain recombines TRBV7-9 with TRBJ2-7; 9 nucleotides match TRBD1. The V and J ends lost 3 bases and 3 bases, in that order; junction bases with no gene match: 6. From germline, CDR1 is SEHNR and CDR2 FQNEAQ (reference sequence). The CDR3 totals 15 residues. This chain's CDR3 is CASSFAGQGNYEQYF. The DNA for the CDR3 is TGTGCCAGCAGCTTTGCAGGACAGGGGAACTACGAGCAGTACTTC.

The gene calls are TRBV6-1 and TRBJ2-1; 7 bases map to TRBD2. CDR3 length: 14 amino acids. J gave up 3 bases and V 6 bases, and 5 bases lay outside the gene matches. From germline, CDR1 is MNHNS and CDR2 SASEGT. The CDR3 is CASSESGVYNEQFF. The CDR3 nucleotides read TGTGCCAGCAGCGAAAGCGGGGTCTACAATGAGCAGTTCTTC.

This clonotype was seen a few times. The CDR3 nucleotides are TGTGCCAGCAGTTGGGGAGAGGGGGCGAGGGAGCAGTACTTC. Its translation is CASSWGEGAREQYF. This chain joins TRBV27 and TRBJ2-7, with TRBD1 matching over 7 bases. Germline loops: CDR1 MNHEY, CDR2 SMNVEV (reference sequence). Losses at the gene ends were 4 bases for V and 7 bases for J; bases not matched to a gene: 10. The CDR3 spans 14 residues.

The rearrangement uses TRBV11-1 and TRBJ2-6; TRBD1 matches at 8 bases. Germline assignment: CDR1 SGHAT and CDR2 FQDESV (reference sequence). J lost 1 base, V lost 1 base, and 6 bases had no gene match. The CDR3 runs to 18 residues. The CDR3 is CASSLVRQGASGANVLTF. In nucleotides, the CDR3 is TGTGCCAGCAGCTTAGTCCGGCAGGGGGCGTCTGGGGCCAACGTCCTGACTTTC.

This clonotype was detected once. V usage is TRBV7-9 and J usage is TRBJ1-1, with no clear D. V was clipped by 2 bases and J by 0 bases, with 7 bases between them. The CDR3 runs to 14 residues. Germline CDR1 and CDR2: SEHNR and FQNEAQ (reference sequence). CDR3: CASSLSMVNTEAFF. In nucleotides, the CDR3 is TGTGCCAGCAGCTTAAGTATGGTGAACACTGAAGCTTTCTTT. The full variable domain, its missing parts supplied by reference TRBV7-9 and TRBJ1-1, is DTGVSQNPRHKITKRGQNVTFRCDPISEHNRLYWYRQTLGQGPEFLTYFQNEAQLEKSRLLSDRFSAERPKGSFSTLEIQRTEQGDSAMYLCASSLSMVNTEAFFGQGTRLTVV.

This chain's CDR3 is CASSWPGTRDTGELFF. The CDR3 nucleotides are TGTGCCAGCAGCTGGCCCGGGACTAGGGACACCGGGGAGCTGTTTTTT. The chain links TRBV5-4 to TRBJ2-2, with 8 bases matching TRBD2. Trimming at V came to 3 bases and at J to 3 bases, leaving 7 bases not matched to a gene. Germline CDR1 SGHNT, CDR2 YYREEE (reference sequence). The CDR3 contains 16 residues.

There are a few counts of this clonotype. The chain links TRBV5-6 to TRBJ1-5, with D possibly being TRBD1 (5 bases). CDR3 size: 14 residues. Germline assignment: CDR1 SGHDT and CDR2 YYEEEE. The CDR3 nucleotides read TGTGCTAGTAGCAGGGCCTTATCCAATCAGCCCCAGCATTTT. Translation gives CASSRALSNQPQHF.

This chain uses TRBV4-1 with TRBJ1-1, with TRBD1 as a possible D gene (5 bases). CDR1 is MGHRA and CDR2 is YSYEKL in the germline V gene. The ends were cut back, 1 base at V and 3 bases at J, with 15 bases in the middle. This CDR3 has 16 amino acids. CDR3 DNA: TGCGCCAGCAGCCAAGGGCGAGGGGTCGTGGACACTGAAGCTTTCTTT. Amino acids: CASSQGRGVVDTEAFF.

The chain carries TRBV29-1 and TRBJ2-1; 8 bases are a match to TRBD2. The CDR3 runs to 15 residues. Germline trimming cut 7 bases from V and 10 bases from J; bases unmatched to any gene: 18. Germline lookup yields CDR1 SQVTM and CDR2 ANQGSEA. The CDR3 region is CSAESSGKNRLEQFF. In DNA, the CDR3 is TGCAGCGCCGAAAGTAGCGGGAAGAACCGTCTGGAGCAGTTCTTC.

The chain couples TRBV3-1 to TRBJ1-2; TRBD1 matches 10 bases. The CDR3 is 16 residues long. J was trimmed by 4 bases and V by 2 bases; bases with no gene match: 7. Germline-derived CDR1 and CDR2 are LGHDT and YNNKEL (reference sequence). This CDR3 reads CASSQLDRGLGYGYTF. Written as DNA, the CDR3 is TGTGCCAGCAGCCAACTCGACAGGGGGCTGGGCTATGGCTACACCTTC.

The chain combines TRBV7-9 with TRBJ2-3, with D perhaps TRBD1 or TRBD2 (6 bases each). The V end lost 1 base, the J end lost 6 bases, and 11 bases lay between the germline ends. This CDR3 has 14 residues. Germline V gene lookup returns CDR1 SEHNR and CDR2 FQNEAQ (reference sequence). CDR3 nucleotides: TGTGCCAGCAGCTTAGAAGGGGGGCTCGATACGCAGTATTTT. This encodes CASSLEGGLDTQYF.

This clonotype was observed a single time. V gene TRBV4-2 combines with J gene TRBJ2-7, with D possibly matching TRBD2 (5 bases). The germline V gene has CDR1 LGHNA and CDR2 YNFKEQ. There are 15 residues in the CDR3. Trimming removed 0 bases at V and 0 bases at J, with 9 bases between. Written as DNA, the CDR3 is TGTGCCAGCAGCCAAGAAGGGAGCCCCTCCTACGAGCAGTACTTC. Encoded protein: CASSQEGSPSYEQYF.

This rearrangement joins TRBV4-1 to TRBJ2-7, with D possibly TRBD2 on 5 matching bases. The CDR3 contains 16 residues. V shed 1 base and J shed 3 bases, with 16 bases lying between them. The V gene's germline CDR1 is MGHRA and CDR2 YSYEKL. CDR3 DNA sequence: TGCGCCAGCAGCCAAGTTAAGGAGGACGGCTACTACGAGCAGTACTTC. Amino acid sequence: CASSQVKEDGYYEQYF.

A word on this clonotype: Sequence at one end of the junction differs from germline and may be a read error. The chain is built from TRBV6-1 and TRBJ1-1; no firm D call. The CDR3 runs 12 residues. CDR1 and CDR2 from the germline V gene are MNHNS and SASEGT. The CDR3 protein is CASNDPNAEAFF. The CDR3 region has the DNA TGTGCCAGCAACGACCCGAACGCTGAAGCTTTCTTT.

The V gene is TRBV19, the J gene TRBJ2-7; 8 bases map to TRBD2. Germline V lookup: CDR1 LNHDA, CDR2 SQIVND (reference sequence). Trimming cost V 5 bases and J 4 bases; bases outside gene matches: 13. The CDR3 totals 16 residues. CDR3 DNA: TGTGCCAGTAGTCCCCAATCGGGGGGGATTATGTACGAGCAGTACTTC. Encoded protein: CASSPQSGGIMYEQYF.

This sequence joins TRBV28 and TRBJ2-3, with TRBD2 identical over 8 bases. Germline V gene data show CDR1 as MDHEN and CDR2 as SYDVKM. The CDR3 is 19 amino acids. The junction had 18 bases not matched to a gene; V was cut back by 5 bases and J by 2 bases. CDR3 region: CASSPYVVSSGTITDTQYF. The CDR3 DNA is TGTGCCAGCAGTCCCTACGTCGTGAGTAGCGGGACGATCACAGATACGCAGTATTTT.

This clonotype appeared a single time. This chain's CDR3 is CASGFEVESTSSYNEQFF. CDR3 in DNA: TGTGCTAGTGGTTTTGAGGTGGAATCTACGAGCTCCTACAATGAGCAGTTCTTC. The chain uses TRBV12-5 and TRBJ2-1; D gene unclear. Trimming left V 3 bases short and J 0 bases short, with 18 bases between. There are 18 residues in the CDR3. From germline, CDR1 is LGHNT and CDR2 FRNRAP.

This clonotype is a singleton in its sample. This sequence joins TRBV27 and TRBJ1-2; no clear D gene. The CDR3 spans 14 residues. Germline lookup yields CDR1 MNHEY and CDR2 SMNVEV (reference sequence). Trimming took off 5 bases at V and 4 bases at J, with 14 bases between the two ends. CDR3 sequence reads: CASSTGIPTYGYTF. The CDR3 DNA reads as TGTGCCAGCAGTACCGGGATCCCGACCTATGGCTACACCTTC.

This chain joins TRBV5-1 and TRBJ2-1; D gene unclear. CDR3 length: 15 amino acids. V shed 0 bases and J shed 6 bases, with 13 bases lying between them. Germline V gene lookup returns CDR1 SGHRS and CDR2 YFSETQ. In nucleotides, the CDR3 is TGCGCCAGCAGCTTGGCCGTGGGTGTCGCCAATGAGCAGTTCTTC. Translation: CASSLAVGVANEQFF.

The rearrangement uses TRBV7-9 and TRBJ2-5; D unclear. The germline V gene encodes CDR1 SEHNR and CDR2 FQNEAQ (reference sequence). Between the trimmed V and J ends, which lost 0 bases and 5 bases, there was a span of 7 bases. The CDR3 length is 13 residues. The CDR3 is CASSLALAETQYF. DNA of the CDR3: TGTGCCAGCAGCTTAGCTCTCGCTGAGACCCAGTACTTC.